This TCR beta chain was recovered during a study of T cell responses to AZD1222 COVID-19 vaccine. Study-wide results and limits: Dominant CD4 TCR responses targeted spike regions 160-218 and 743-854. Rises in breadth and depth of Spike-specific TCRs came after two AZD1222 doses. Donors were mostly white British, more females; clonal diversity possibly underestimated. Unmutated variant regions are reportedly the target of nearly half of TCRs that are spike-specific.

Worth noting for this clone: No antigen is known for it.

Produced via immunoSEQ multiplex PCR; TCRdb's table is partial and in-frame only. In the table there are 110,000 to 150,000 clones, approximately 90% of which are singletons. Germline lookup yields CDR1 MGHRA and CDR2 YSYEKL. Trimming shortened V by 1 base and J by 12 bases, and 18 bases separated the two germline ends. The CDR3 has 15 amino acids. V gene TRBV4-1 combines with J gene TRBJ1-4; TRBD1 might be the D (5 bases). The sequence was obtained from an adult in good health. The sample consisted of peripheral blood, taken on day 0 of AZD1222 vaccination. For the CDR3, the DNA is TGCGCCAGCAGCCAAGTGGGGGTGGGGCCCGAGGAACTGTTTTTT. Amino acid sequence: CASSQVGVGPEELFF.